This TCR beta chain was sequenced for a study of shared clonotypes between healthy human individuals. Study-wide results and limits: Read depth was anticipated to influence clonotype sharing among donors. A handful of donors showed sharing of about 5.5% of naive CD4 clonotypes.

Profiling relied on immunoSEQ multiplex PCR, and the TCRdb table lists in-frame clones only, not all of them. The sample carries about 2.5 million clones, less than 95% recorded once. In the case of this clone: The target antigen is unknown.

Donors were healthy HIV-negative adults without recently reported acute infections or vaccinations. Donors comprised only Caucasian adults living in Nashville, Tennessee. This CDR3 comprises 13 residues. Germline CDR1 is SGHTA and CDR2 is FQGNSA. Trimming took 4 bases from V and 1 from J, leaving 7 bases between them. The sequence was collected from a man aged 18 to 30 in good health. Some clones in this sample may be carry-over from other donors' samples. This chain joins TRBV7-2 and TRBJ2-5; unclear D gene. Sequenced sample: naive CD4+ T cells from PBMCs. Subset defined: CD45RA+ positively selected. The CDR3 nucleotides are TGTGCCAGCAGCTATTCACGCCAAGAGACCCAGTACTTC. Protein product: CASSYSRQETQYF.